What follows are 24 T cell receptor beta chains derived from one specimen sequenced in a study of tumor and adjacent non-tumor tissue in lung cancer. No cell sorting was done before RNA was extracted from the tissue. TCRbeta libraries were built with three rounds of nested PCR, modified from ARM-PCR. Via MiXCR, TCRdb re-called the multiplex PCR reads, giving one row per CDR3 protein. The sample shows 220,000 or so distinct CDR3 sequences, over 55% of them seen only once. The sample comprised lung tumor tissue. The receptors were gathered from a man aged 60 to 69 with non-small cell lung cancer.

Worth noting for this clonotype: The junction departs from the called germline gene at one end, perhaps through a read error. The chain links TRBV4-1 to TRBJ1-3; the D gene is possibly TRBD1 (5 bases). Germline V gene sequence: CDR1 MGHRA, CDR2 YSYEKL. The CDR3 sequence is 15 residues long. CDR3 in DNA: TGCGCTAGCAGCTGGGACCGACACTCTGGAAACACCATATATTTT. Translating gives CASSWDRHSGNTIYF.

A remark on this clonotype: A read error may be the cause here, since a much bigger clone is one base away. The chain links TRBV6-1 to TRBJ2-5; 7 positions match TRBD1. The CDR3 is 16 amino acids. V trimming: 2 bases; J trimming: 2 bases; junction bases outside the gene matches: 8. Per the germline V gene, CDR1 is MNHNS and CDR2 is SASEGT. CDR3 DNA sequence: TGTGCCAGCAGTGAATCCCCCCGGACAGGTCAAGAGACCCAGTACTTC. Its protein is CASSESPRTGQETQYF.

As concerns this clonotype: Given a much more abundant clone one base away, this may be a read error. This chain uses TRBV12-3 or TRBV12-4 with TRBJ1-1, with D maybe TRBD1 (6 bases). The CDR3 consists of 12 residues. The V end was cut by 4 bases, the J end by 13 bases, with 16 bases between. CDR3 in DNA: TGTGCCAGCAGTTGGGGACAAGGGGTCGTTTTCTTT. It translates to CASSWGQGVVFF.

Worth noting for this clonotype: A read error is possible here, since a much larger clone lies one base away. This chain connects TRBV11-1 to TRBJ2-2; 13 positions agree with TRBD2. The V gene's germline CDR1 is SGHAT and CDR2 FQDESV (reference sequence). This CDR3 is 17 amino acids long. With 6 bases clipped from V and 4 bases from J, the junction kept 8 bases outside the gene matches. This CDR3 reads CASRTTSGGASTGELFF. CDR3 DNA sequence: TGTGCCAGCAGAACCACTAGCGGGGGGGCCTCCACCGGGGAGCTGTTTTTT.

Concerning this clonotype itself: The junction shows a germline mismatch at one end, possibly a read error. CDR3 bases: TGTGCGAGCAGTTATAACGTCGGGGGATTCACTGAAGCTTTCTTT. Translating gives CASSYNVGGFTEAFF. V and J are TRBV12-3 or TRBV12-4 and TRBJ1-1, with a weak D call TRBD1 (5 bases). The CDR3 totals 15 residues.

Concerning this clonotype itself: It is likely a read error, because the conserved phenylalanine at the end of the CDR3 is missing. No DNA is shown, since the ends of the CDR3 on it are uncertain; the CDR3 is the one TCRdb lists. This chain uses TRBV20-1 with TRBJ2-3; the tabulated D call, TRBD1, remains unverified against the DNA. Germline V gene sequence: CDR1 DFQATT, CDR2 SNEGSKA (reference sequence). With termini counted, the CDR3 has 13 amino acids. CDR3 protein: CSARDYSSRVTYP.

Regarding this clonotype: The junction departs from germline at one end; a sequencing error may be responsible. In DNA, the CDR3 is TGTGCCAGCAGCGCGAGAGACCTAGGAAATTCACGCCTCCACTTT. Protein product: CASSARDLGNSRLHF. The chain links TRBV11-2 to TRBJ1-6; D call uncertain. Per the germline V gene, CDR1 is SGHAT and CDR2 is FQNNGV. The CDR3 has 15 residues.

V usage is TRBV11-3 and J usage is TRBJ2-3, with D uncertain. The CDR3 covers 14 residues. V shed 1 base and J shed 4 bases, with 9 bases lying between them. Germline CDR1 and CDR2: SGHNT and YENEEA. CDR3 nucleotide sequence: TGTGCCAGCAGCTTAGGTTCAGGTGCAGATACGCAGTATTTT. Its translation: CASSLGSGADTQYF.

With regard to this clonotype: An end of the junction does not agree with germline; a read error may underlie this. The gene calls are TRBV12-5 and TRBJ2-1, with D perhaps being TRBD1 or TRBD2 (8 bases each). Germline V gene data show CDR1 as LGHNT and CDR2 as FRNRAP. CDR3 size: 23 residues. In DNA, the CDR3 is TGTGTTAGTGGTTTGCCCTCAGGACTAGCAGGGGGCGCCCGGCCAAGCTCCTACAATGAGCAGTTCTTC. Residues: CVSGLPSGLAGGARPSSYNEQFF.

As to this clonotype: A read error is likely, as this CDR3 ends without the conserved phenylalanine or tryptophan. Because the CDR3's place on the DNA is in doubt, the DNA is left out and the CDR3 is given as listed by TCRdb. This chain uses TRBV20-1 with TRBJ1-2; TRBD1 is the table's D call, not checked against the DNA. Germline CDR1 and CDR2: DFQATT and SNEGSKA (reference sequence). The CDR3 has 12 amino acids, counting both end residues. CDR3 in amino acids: CSALDNLEGYTS.

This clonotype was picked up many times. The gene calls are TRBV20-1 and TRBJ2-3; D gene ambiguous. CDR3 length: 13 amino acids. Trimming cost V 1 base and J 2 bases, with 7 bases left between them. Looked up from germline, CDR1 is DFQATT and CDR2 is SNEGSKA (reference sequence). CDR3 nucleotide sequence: TGCAGTGCTAGAGTTTACTTCACAGATACGCAGTATTTT. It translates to CSARVYFTDTQYF.

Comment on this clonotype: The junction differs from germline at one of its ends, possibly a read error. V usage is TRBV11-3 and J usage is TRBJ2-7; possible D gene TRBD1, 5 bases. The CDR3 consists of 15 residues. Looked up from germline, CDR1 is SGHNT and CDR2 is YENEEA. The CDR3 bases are TGTGCCAACAGCCGATCCGGCGCAGGGCACTACGATCAGTACTTC. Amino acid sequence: CANSRSGAGHYDQYF.

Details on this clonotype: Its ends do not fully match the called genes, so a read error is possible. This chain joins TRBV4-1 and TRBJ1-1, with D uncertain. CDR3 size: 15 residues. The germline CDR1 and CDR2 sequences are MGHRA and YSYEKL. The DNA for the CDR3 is TGCGCCAGCAACCAAGATGTATTTCGTCGGGCTGAAGCTTTCTTT. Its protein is CASNQDVFRRAEAFF.

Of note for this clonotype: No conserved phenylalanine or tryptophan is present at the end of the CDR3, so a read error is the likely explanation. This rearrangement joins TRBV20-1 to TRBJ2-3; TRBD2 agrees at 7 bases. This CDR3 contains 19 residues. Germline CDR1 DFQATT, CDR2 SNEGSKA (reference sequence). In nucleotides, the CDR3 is TGCAGTGCTAGAGATCAGGCCCCCCCAGCGGGATCTAGAACAGGTACGCAGTATTTA. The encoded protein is CSARDQAPPAGSRTGTQYL.

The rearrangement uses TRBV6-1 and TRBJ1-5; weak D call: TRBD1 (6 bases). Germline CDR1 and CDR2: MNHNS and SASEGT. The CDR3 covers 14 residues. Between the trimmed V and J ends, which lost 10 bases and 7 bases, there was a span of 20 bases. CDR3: CANRSQGGGQPQHF. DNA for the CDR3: TGTGCCAACAGGTCCCAAGGTGGGGGCCAGCCCCAGCATTTT.

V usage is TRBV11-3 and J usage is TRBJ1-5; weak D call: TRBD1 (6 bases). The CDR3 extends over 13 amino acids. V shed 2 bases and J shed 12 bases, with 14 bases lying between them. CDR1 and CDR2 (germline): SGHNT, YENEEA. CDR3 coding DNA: TGTGCCAGCAGCTTATCGGGGGCACTCAGCCAGCATTTT. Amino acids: CASSLSGALSQHF.

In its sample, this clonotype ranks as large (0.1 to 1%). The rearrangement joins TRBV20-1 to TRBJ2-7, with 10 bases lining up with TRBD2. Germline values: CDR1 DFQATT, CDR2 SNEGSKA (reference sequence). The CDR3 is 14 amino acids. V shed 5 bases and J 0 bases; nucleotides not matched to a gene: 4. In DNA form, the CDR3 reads TGCAGTGCTCCCCCTAGCGGGAGCTCCTACGAGCAGTACTTC. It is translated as CSAPPSGSSYEQYF.

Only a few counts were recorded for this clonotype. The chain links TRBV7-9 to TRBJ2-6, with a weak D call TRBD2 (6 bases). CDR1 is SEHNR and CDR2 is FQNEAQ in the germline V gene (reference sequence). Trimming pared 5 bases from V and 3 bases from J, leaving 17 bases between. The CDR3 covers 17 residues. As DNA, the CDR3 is TGTGCCAGCAGCCCTACAACGGGGGTCTGTGGGGCCAACGTCCTGACTTTC. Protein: CASSPTTGVCGANVLTF.

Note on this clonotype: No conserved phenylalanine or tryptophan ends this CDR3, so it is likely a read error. As DNA, the CDR3 is TGTGCCAGCAGTTCCGGACAGGGACGGTTGAACACTGAAGCTTTCCTT. This codes for CASSSGQGRLNTEAFL. The chain uses TRBV28 and TRBJ1-1, with TRBD1 matching over 8 bases. Germline V CDR1 and CDR2: MDHEN, SYDVKM. With 4 bases clipped from V and 0 bases from J, the junction kept 7 bases outside the gene matches. This CDR3 spans 16 amino acids.

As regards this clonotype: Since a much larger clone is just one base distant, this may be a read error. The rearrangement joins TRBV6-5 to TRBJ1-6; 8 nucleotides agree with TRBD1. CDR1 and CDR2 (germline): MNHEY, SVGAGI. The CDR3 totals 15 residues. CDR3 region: CTSSLTQGADSPLHF. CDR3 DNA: TGTACCAGCAGTTTAACCCAGGGGGCTGATTCACCCCTCCACTTT.

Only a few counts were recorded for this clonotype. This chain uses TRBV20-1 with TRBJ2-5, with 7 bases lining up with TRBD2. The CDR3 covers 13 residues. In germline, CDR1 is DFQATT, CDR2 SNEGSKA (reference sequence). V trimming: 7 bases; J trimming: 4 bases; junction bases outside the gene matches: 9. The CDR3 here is CSVKETSRETQYF. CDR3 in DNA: TGCAGTGTTAAGGAGACTAGCCGAGAGACCCAGTACTTC.

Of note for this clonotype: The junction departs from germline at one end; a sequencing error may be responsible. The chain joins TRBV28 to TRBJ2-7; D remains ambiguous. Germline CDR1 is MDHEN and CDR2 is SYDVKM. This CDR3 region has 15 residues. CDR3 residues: CASSLDPSYRYEKYF. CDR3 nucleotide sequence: TGTGCCAGCAGTTTGGACCCCTCATACAGATACGAGAAGTACTTC.

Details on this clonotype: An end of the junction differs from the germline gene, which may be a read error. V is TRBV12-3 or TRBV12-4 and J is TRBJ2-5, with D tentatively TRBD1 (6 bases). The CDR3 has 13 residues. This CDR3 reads CASSIQGREPQNF. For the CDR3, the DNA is TGTGCCAGCAGTATACAGGGCAGAGAGCCCCAGAACTTC.

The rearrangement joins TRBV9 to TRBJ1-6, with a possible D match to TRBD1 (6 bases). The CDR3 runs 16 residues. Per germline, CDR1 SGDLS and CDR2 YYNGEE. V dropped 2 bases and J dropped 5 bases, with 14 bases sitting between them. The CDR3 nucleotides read TGTGCCAGCAGCGTCTCCACAGGGATGGATAATTCACCCCTCCACTTT. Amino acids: CASSVSTGMDNSPLHF.